Below are 2 T cell receptor beta chains sequenced from a single sample in a study of blood T cell repertoires in COVID-19. Assay: immunoSEQ multiplex PCR; the TCRdb copy retains only in-frame clones and omits some. Here the sample spans around 200,000 clones, about 84% being singletons. Sequencing input: PBMCs or T cells enriched from blood (not recorded which). Every receptor here comes from a man between 40 and 49 years old with acute COVID-19.

This chain joins TRBV9 and TRBJ2-1; 10 bases line up with TRBD1. The trim removed 0 bases at V and 7 bases at J, leaving 7 bases unmatched. The CDR3 spans 16 residues. Germline loops: CDR1 SGDLS, CDR2 YYNGEE. CDR3 protein: CASSVDIGQGVNEQFF. Written as DNA, the CDR3 is TGTGCCAGCAGCGTAGATATAGGACAGGGGGTGAATGAGCAGTTCTTC.

The V call is TRBV7-9, the J call TRBJ2-4, with 14 positions matching TRBD2. J lost 3 bases, V lost 6 bases, and 13 bases had no gene match. The CDR3 runs 19 residues. Germline CDR1 reads SEHNR; CDR2 reads FQNEAQ (reference sequence). Here the CDR3 DNA reads TGTGCCAGCAGTCTCACCGGGACTAGCGGGAGAAAAGTCAAAAACATTCAGTACTTC. Its protein is CASSLTGTSGRKVKNIQYF. The variable domain in full, completed from reference TRBV7-9 and TRBJ2-4, reads DTGVSQNPRHKITKRGQNVTFRCDPISEHNRLYWYRQTLGQGPEFLTYFQNEAQLEKSRLLSDRFSAERPKGSFSTLEIQRTEQGDSAMYLCASSLTGTSGRKVKNIQYFGAGTRLSVL.